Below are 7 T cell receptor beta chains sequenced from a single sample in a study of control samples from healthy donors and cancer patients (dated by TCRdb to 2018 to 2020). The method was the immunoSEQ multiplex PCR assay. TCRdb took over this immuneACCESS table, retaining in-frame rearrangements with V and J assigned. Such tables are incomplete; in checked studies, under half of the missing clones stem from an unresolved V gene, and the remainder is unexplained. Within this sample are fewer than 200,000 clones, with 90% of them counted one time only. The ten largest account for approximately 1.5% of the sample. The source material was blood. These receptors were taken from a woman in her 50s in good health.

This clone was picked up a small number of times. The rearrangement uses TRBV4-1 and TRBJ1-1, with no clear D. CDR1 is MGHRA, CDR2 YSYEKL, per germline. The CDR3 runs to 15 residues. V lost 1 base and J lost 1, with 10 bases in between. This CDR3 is CASSQVGKRNTEAFF. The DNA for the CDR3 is TGCGCCAGCAGCCAAGTTGGTAAGAGGAACACTGAAGCTTTCTTT.

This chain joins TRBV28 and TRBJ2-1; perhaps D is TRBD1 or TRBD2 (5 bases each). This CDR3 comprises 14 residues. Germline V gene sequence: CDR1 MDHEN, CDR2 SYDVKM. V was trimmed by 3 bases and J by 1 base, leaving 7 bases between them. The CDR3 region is CASSLRGSYNEQFF. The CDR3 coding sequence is TGTGCCAGCAGTTTGAGGGGTTCCTACAATGAGCAGTTCTTC.

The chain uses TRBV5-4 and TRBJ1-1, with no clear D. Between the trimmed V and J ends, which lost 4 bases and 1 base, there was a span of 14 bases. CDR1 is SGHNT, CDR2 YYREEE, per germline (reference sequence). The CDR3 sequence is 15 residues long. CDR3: CASSRSVSGNTEAFF. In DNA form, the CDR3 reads TGTGCCAGCAGCCGTTCGGTCTCTGGGAACACTGAAGCTTTCTTT. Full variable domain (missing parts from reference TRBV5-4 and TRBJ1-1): ETGVTQSPTHLIKTRGQQVTLRCSSQSGHNTVSWYQQALGQGPQFIFQYYREEENGRGNFPPRFSGLQFPNYSSELNVNALELDDSALYLCASSRSVSGNTEAFFGQGTRLTVV.

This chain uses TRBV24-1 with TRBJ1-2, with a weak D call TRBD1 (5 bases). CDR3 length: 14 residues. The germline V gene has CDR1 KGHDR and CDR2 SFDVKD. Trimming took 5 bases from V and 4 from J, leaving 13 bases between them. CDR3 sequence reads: CATSAKGPLYGYTF. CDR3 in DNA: TGTGCCACCAGTGCCAAGGGACCGCTCTATGGCTACACCTTC.

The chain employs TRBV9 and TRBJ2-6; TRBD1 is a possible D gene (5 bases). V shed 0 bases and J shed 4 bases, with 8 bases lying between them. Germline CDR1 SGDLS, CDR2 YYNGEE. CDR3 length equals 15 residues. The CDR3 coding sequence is TGTGCCAGCAGCGTAGAGGGGTTAGGGGCCAACGTCCTGACTTTC. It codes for CASSVEGLGANVLTF.

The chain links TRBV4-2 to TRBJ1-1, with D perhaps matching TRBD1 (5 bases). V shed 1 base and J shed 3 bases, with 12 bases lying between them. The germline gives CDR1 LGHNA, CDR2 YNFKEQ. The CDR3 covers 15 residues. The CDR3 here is CASSQAPRGDTEAFF. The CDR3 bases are TGTGCCAGCAGCCAAGCCCCTCGGGGGGACACTGAAGCTTTCTTT.

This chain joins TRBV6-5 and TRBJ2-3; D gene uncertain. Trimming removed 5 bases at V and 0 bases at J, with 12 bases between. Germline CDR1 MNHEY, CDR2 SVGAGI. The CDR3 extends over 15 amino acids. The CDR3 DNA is TGTGCCAGCAGTCCCCCCCCCGGAAGCACAGATACGCAGTATTTT. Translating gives CASSPPPGSTDTQYF.